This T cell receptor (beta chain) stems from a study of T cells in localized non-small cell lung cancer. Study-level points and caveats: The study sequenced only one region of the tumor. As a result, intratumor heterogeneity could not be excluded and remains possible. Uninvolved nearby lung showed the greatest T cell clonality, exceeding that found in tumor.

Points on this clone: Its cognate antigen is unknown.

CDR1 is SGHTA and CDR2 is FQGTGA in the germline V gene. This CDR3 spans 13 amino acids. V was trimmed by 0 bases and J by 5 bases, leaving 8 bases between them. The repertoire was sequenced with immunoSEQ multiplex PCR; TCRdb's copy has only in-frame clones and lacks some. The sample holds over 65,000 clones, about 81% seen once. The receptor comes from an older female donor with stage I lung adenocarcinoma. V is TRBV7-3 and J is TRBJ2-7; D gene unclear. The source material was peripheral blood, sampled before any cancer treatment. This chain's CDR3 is CASSLTVVHEQYF. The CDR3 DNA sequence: TGTGCCAGCAGCTTAACTGTGGTTCACGAGCAGTACTTC. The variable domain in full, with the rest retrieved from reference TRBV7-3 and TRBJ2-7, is GAGVSQTPSNKVTEKGKYVELRCDPISGHTALYWYRQSLGQGPEFLIYFQGTGAADDSGLPNDRFFAVRPEGSVSTLKIQRTERGDSAVYLCASSLTVVHEQYFGPGTRLTVT.